Listed here is a single T cell receptor (beta chain). Its antigen is currently unknown. The sample is drawn from a study of shared clonotypes between healthy human individuals. Study details: Each donor had three CD4 naive, three CD4 memory, two CD8 naive and one CD8 memory plate.

In the original workflow: As immunoSEQ supplied junction-only sequences (without quality scores), filtering differed. Measured with immunoSEQ multiplex PCR; TCRdb has only the in-frame clones, and not every one. V and J calls and clone size follow that table, whereas D and trimming were derived from the DNA. The sample lists more than 2,000,000 clones, more than 90% occurring once. Regarding the study as a whole: Clonotype sharing across donors was expected to vary with sequencing depth.

Germline CDR1 and CDR2: MGHRA and YSYEKL. The CDR3 runs to 20 residues. Trimming at V came to 2 bases and at J to 1 base, leaving 7 bases not matched to a gene. The sequence was obtained from a man aged 18 to 29 in good health. The sequencing sample was made of naive CD4+ T cells sorted from blood. As for subset: CD45RA+ positively selected. The V and J genes are TRBV4-1 and TRBJ2-2; 16 nucleotides match TRBD2. This CDR3 is CASSQPGLAGGRLNTGELFF. The DNA for the CDR3 is TGCGCCAGCAGCCAACCGGGACTAGCGGGGGGGCGTTTGAACACCGGGGAGCTGTTTTTT.